Listed here are 14 T cell receptor beta chains from one sample, sequenced in a study of T cell responses to AZD1222 COVID-19 vaccine. Method: immunoSEQ multiplex PCR; TCRdb's copy keeps in-frame clones and lacks some. The sample consists of around 200,000 clones, approximately 92% of them appearing once. Material: peripheral blood, obtained 28 days after the second dose of the MenACWY control vaccine. The receptors stem from an adult who received the MenACWY meningococcal vaccine as a control.

This chain uses TRBV18 with TRBJ1-1; the D gene is possibly TRBD1 (5 bases). This CDR3 is 13 amino acids long. Trimming stripped 2 bases from V and 7 bases from J, with 11 bases between. Germline V gene data show CDR1 as KGHSH and CDR2 as LQKENI. In DNA form, the CDR3 reads TGTGCCAGCTCACCAACGTTACAGGTTGAAGCTTTCTTT. This gives the protein CASSPTLQVEAFF.

This chain connects TRBV18 to TRBJ1-4, with 8 bases fitting TRBD1. Germline trimming cut 3 bases from V and 7 bases from J; bases unmatched to any gene: 10. CDR3 length equals 16 residues. Germline CDR1 is KGHSH and CDR2 is LQKENI. The CDR3 reads CASSPPNRGKFEKLFF. CDR3 nucleotide sequence: TGTGCCAGCTCACCTCCAAACAGGGGGAAATTTGAAAAACTGTTTTTT.

The table lists this clone with a count of one. The chain recombines TRBV3-1 (or the pseudogene TRBV3-2) with TRBJ1-4, with D perhaps matching TRBD1 (6 bases). Germline CDR1 and CDR2: LGHDT and YNNKEL (reference sequence). The length of the CDR3 is 14 residues. The V end was cut by 4 bases, the J end by 7 bases, with 13 bases between. The CDR3 region is CASSPGGPGEKLFF. CDR3 DNA sequence: TGTGCCAGCAGCCCGGGGGGGCCGGGTGAAAAACTGTTTTTT.

V and J are TRBV9 and TRBJ1-6; TRBD1 is a possible D gene (5 bases). Trimming took off 0 bases at V and 2 bases at J, with 12 bases between the two ends. This CDR3 is 17 amino acids long. CDR1 is SGDLS and CDR2 is YYNGEE in the germline V gene. In nucleotides, the CDR3 is TGTGCCAGCAGCGTAGCTGGGACCGCGCCCTATAATTCACCCCTCCACTTT. It encodes CASSVAGTAPYNSPLHF.

The chain employs TRBV7-2 and TRBJ1-2; a possible D gene is TRBD1 (6 bases). The CDR3 has 16 residues. Trimming removed 6 bases at V and 6 bases at J, with 23 bases between. Germline CDR1 is SGHTA and CDR2 is FQGNSA. The CDR3 region is CASRPLGGALLHGYTF. Here the CDR3 DNA reads TGTGCCAGCAGGCCTCTAGGGGGGGCGTTGCTTCATGGCTACACCTTC. Full variable domain (remainder filled in from reference TRBV7-2 and TRBJ1-2): GAGVSQSPSNKVTEKGKDVELRCDPISGHTALYWYRQSLGQGLEFLIYFQGNSAPDKSGLPSDRFSAERTGGSVSTLTIQRTQQEDSAVYLCASRPLGGALLHGYTFGSGTRLTVV.

The gene calls are TRBV6-1 and TRBJ1-2; D gene ambiguous. From germline, CDR1 is MNHNS and CDR2 SASEGT. The V and J ends lost 2 bases and 4 bases respectively, with 8 bases between them. The CDR3 sequence is 13 residues long. The CDR3 spells CASSEISPYGYTF. The CDR3 nucleotides read TGTGCCAGCAGTGAAATCTCACCCTATGGCTACACCTTC.

The chain couples TRBV4-2 to TRBJ1-6; TRBD1 might be the D (5 bases). The CDR3 contains 16 residues. Trimming removed 0 bases at V and 6 bases at J, with 12 bases between. Per germline, CDR1 LGHNA and CDR2 YNFKEQ. The CDR3 loop reads CASSQDPGRLNSPLHF. As DNA, the CDR3 is TGTGCCAGCAGCCAAGACCCGGGACGGCTTAATTCACCCCTCCACTTT.

The rearrangement links TRBV9 to TRBJ1-2; possible D gene TRBD1, 5 bases. In germline, CDR1 is SGDLS, CDR2 YYNGEE. V was shortened by 0 bases and J by 3 bases, with 12 bases between the two germline ends. The CDR3 contains 15 residues. The CDR3 sequence: CASSVARAGDYGYTF. The CDR3 bases are TGTGCCAGCAGCGTAGCTCGAGCGGGGGACTATGGCTACACCTTC.

This clone appeared once. J is TRBJ2-3 and V is TRBV27; perhaps TRBD2 as D (6 bases). V gave up 4 bases and J gave up 3 bases, with 29 bases separating them. Germline CDR1 is MNHEY and CDR2 is SMNVEV (reference sequence). This CDR3 has 20 amino acids. Here the CDR3 DNA reads TGTGCCAGCAGTTCTTTCATGGGGTGGGGGACTGGCCCCAAGACAGATACGCAGTATTTT. Its translation: CASSSFMGWGTGPKTDTQYF.

The chain links TRBV19 to TRBJ1-6, with D perhaps TRBD1 (6 bases). Deletions cut 1 base from V and 8 bases from J, with 12 bases between. Germline CDR1 and CDR2: LNHDA and SQIVND (reference sequence). The CDR3 runs 15 residues. The CDR3 DNA reads as TGTGCCAGTAGTATAGGAACAGGGATAGATTCACCCCTCCACTTT. Protein sequence: CASSIGTGIDSPLHF. The entire variable domain, with the rest obtained from reference TRBV19 and TRBJ1-6, is as follows: DGGITQSPKYLFRKEGQNVTLSCEQNLNHDAMYWYRQDPGQGLRLIYYSQIVNDFQKGDIAEGYSVSREKKESFPLTVTSAQKNPTAFYLCASSIGTGIDSPLHFGNGTRLTVT.

The chain carries TRBV18 and TRBJ2-5; tentative D call: TRBD1 (6 bases). Germline lookup yields CDR1 KGHSH and CDR2 LQKENI. The CDR3 consists of 13 residues. The ends were cut back, 4 bases at V and 2 bases at J, with 8 bases in the middle. The CDR3 DNA is TGTGCCAGCTCACTAGGACAGCAAGAGACCCAGTACTTC. It translates to CASSLGQQETQYF.

V is TRBV19 and J is TRBJ1-1, with TRBD1 matching over 11 bases. Germline CDR1 is LNHDA and CDR2 is SQIVND (reference sequence). The J segment lost 9 bases and the V segment lost 9 bases, leaving 12 bases of the junction unmatched. The CDR3 has 14 amino acids. Here the CDR3 DNA reads TGTGCCAGCGGACAGGGGGCCAGGATAGGGCAAGCTTTCTTT. Translation: CASGQGARIGQAFF.

This chain connects TRBV18 to TRBJ1-1; D is unresolved. Trimming left V 1 base short and J 0 bases short, with 9 bases between. Germline-derived CDR1 and CDR2 are KGHSH and LQKENI. The CDR3 consists of 15 residues. The CDR3 bases are TGTGCCAGCTCACCACAAGGGCAGCTGAACACTGAAGCTTTCTTT. Encoded protein: CASSPQGQLNTEAFF.

The rearrangement links TRBV6-1 to TRBJ2-7; 7 nucleotides match TRBD1. The trim removed 1 base at V and 12 bases at J, leaving 15 bases unmatched. The length of the CDR3 is 15 residues. Germline values: CDR1 MNHNS, CDR2 SASEGT. The CDR3 is CASSEGRQGSTPAYF. The CDR3 DNA reads TGTGCCAGCAGTGAAGGGAGACAGGGTTCTACCCCGGCGTACTTC.